What follows are 29 T cell receptor beta chains derived from one specimen sequenced in a study of T cells in Graves' hyperthyroidism and ophthalmopathy. TCR beta CDR3 region amplification was performed from RNA transcripts. HTBI primers were the set used in a first-round RT-PCR of the TCR CDR3. TCRdb reprocessed the multiplex PCR reads with MiXCR, giving one entry per CDR3 protein. The sample lists more than 300,000 distinct CDR3 sequences, 14% occurring once. The specimen was blood. These receptors all stem from a woman in her twenties or thirties with Graves' hyperthyroidism.

This clonotype was counted between two and nine times. V and J are TRBV9 and TRBJ2-3; TRBD2 agrees at 7 bases. Germline V lookup: CDR1 SGDLS, CDR2 YYNGEE. The CDR3 loop spans 16 amino acids. V lost 3 bases and J lost 1; bases outside the gene matches: 8. CDR3 sequence: CASSADLAGGTDTQYF. The CDR3 bases are TGTGCCAGCAGCGCTGACTTAGCGGGCGGCACAGATACGCAGTATTTT.

This clonotype has only a few counts. The chain has TRBV19 and TRBJ2-7; D not resolved. The CDR3 consists of 11 residues. Germline V gene data show CDR1 as LNHDA and CDR2 as SQIVND (reference sequence). With 4 bases removed from V and 5 bases from J, the gap between germline ends came to 6 bases. In DNA form, the CDR3 reads TGTGCCAGTAGTAATGTCCACGAGCAGTACTTC. Its protein is CASSNVHEQYF.

This sequence joins TRBV9 and TRBJ2-1; D is uncertain. From germline, CDR1 is SGDLS and CDR2 YYNGEE. The CDR3 totals 13 residues. V shed 1 base and J shed 8 bases, with 10 bases lying between them. This chain's CDR3 is CASSVFPGYEQFF. CDR3 nucleotide sequence: TGTGCCAGCAGCGTATTTCCTGGGTATGAGCAGTTCTTC.

A remark on this clonotype: A much bigger clone sits one base away, suggesting this may be a read error. Here the CDR3 omits its conserved ending phenylalanine or tryptophan, so a read error is the likely source. The chain has TRBV7-3 and TRBJ2-3; D unclear. CDR3 length equals 15 residues. Germline V gene data show CDR1 as SGHTA and CDR2 as FQGTGA. The V end was cut by 2 bases, the J end by 2 bases, with 11 bases between. The CDR3 loop reads CASSLVGETTDTQYY. CDR3 in DNA: TGTGCCAGCAGCTTAGTCGGTGAAACCACAGATACGCAGTATTAT.

This chain joins TRBV7-3 and TRBJ2-1, with 7 nucleotides matching TRBD1. The CDR3 length is 17 residues. Germline CDR1 and CDR2: SGHTA and FQGTGA. The trim removed 0 bases at V and 8 bases at J, leaving 13 bases unmatched. The CDR3 sequence: CASSLTVGAGGIDEQFF. CDR3 sequence (DNA): TGTGCCAGCAGCTTAACAGTTGGGGCAGGGGGTATCGATGAGCAGTTCTTC.

The chain has TRBV7-9 and TRBJ2-2; D possibly uses TRBD1 or TRBD2 (6 bases each). CDR1 is SEHNR, CDR2 FQNEAQ, per germline (reference sequence). V lost 2 bases and J 7 bases, leaving 26 bases between the germline ends. CDR3 length equals 19 residues. The CDR3 DNA is TGTGCCAGCAGCTTAAAGACTAGGGGACCGCAGGGGTCAAACGGGGAGCTGTTTTTT. It encodes CASSLKTRGPQGSNGELFF.

This clonotype was counted at least ten times. The V gene is TRBV6-2 or TRBV6-3, the J gene TRBJ2-5, with 8 nucleotides matching TRBD2. Trimming removed 0 bases from V and 5 bases from J; junction bases left unmatched: 14. Germline CDR1 is MNHEY and CDR2 is SVGEGT. The CDR3 has 18 amino acids. For the CDR3, the DNA is TGTGCCAGCAGTTACTCGATGGTGCCGAGCGGGAGTGGGGAGACCCAGTACTTC. Translating gives CASSYSMVPSGSGETQYF.

This clonotype was observed many times. The genes are TRBV12-3 or TRBV12-4 and TRBJ2-7; no firm D call. CDR3 length: 12 residues. Trimming took off 4 bases at V and 2 bases at J, with 6 bases between the two ends. As DNA, the CDR3 is TGTGCCAGCAGTTCCCTCCCCTACGAGCAGTACTTC. As protein: CASSSLPYEQYF.

In its sample, this clonotype was seen a few times. The chain employs TRBV27 and TRBJ1-5, with D possibly matching TRBD1 (5 bases). This CDR3 has 15 residues. Germline lookup yields CDR1 MNHEY and CDR2 SMNVEV (reference sequence). V shed 6 bases and J shed 3 bases, with 15 bases lying between them. Written as DNA, the CDR3 is TGTGCCAGCAGACTTACAGGTTTTCCCAATCAGCCCCAGCATTTT. This sequence encodes CASRLTGFPNQPQHF.

This clonotype has ten or more counts. The rearrangement joins TRBV18 to TRBJ1-1; D call uncertain. The V end lost 6 bases, the J end lost 3 bases, and 11 bases lay between the germline ends. Germline V gives CDR1 KGHSH, CDR2 LQKENI. The CDR3 length is 13 residues. The CDR3 DNA reads TGTGCCAGCTCGCCCCAAACGGACACTGAAGCTTTCTTT. This gives the protein CASSPQTDTEAFF.

This chain uses TRBV5-1 with TRBJ2-5, with 7 bases aligning to TRBD2. V dropped 4 bases and J dropped 4; count of bases not matched to a gene: 1. The V gene's germline CDR1 is SGHRS and CDR2 YFSETQ. This CDR3 contains 12 residues. The CDR3 protein is CASSREVETQYF. The CDR3, as DNA: TGCGCCAGCAGCCGGGAGGTAGAGACCCAGTACTTC.

The gene calls are TRBV4-3 and TRBJ1-4, with D uncertain. Germline loops: CDR1 LGHNA, CDR2 YSLEER. The CDR3 consists of 15 residues. V lost 1 base and J 8 bases, leaving 14 bases between the germline ends. CDR3 sequence (DNA): TGCGCCAGCAGCCAAGTTGCAGGAATCACCGAAAAACTGTTTTTT. It is translated as CASSQVAGITEKLFF.

To note about this clonotype: A much larger clone lies a single base off, so this may be a read error. The V and J genes are TRBV28 and TRBJ2-7; D may be TRBD2 (5 bases). The CDR3 sequence is 15 residues long. CDR1 is MDHEN and CDR2 is SYDVKM in the germline V gene. V was trimmed by 6 bases and J by 4 bases, leaving 19 bases between them. CDR3 nucleotides: TGTGCCAGCAGGCCCTCTGTGACTCCGGGGTACGAGCAGTACTTC. Translation gives CASRPSVTPGYEQYF.

At least ten counts were recorded for this clonotype. The rearrangement joins TRBV11-2 to TRBJ2-1, with a weak D call TRBD1 (5 bases). Trimming took off 2 bases at V and 2 bases at J, with 7 bases between the two ends. Per germline, CDR1 SGHAT and CDR2 FQNNGV. The CDR3 runs to 14 residues. The CDR3 protein is CASSLQGTYNEQFF. CDR3 coding DNA: TGTGCCAGCAGCTTACAGGGTACCTACAATGAGCAGTTCTTC.

This clonotype was counted between two and nine times. V and J are TRBV28 and TRBJ1-5; D is ambiguous. The CDR3 runs 12 residues. The V gene lost 4 bases and the J gene lost 7 bases, with 8 bases spanning the gap. Looked up from germline, CDR1 is MDHEN and CDR2 is SYDVKM. CDR3 sequence reads: CASSSQSQPQHF. Written as DNA, the CDR3 is TGTGCCAGCAGTTCTCAGAGCCAGCCCCAGCATTTT. Full variable domain (rest looked up from reference TRBV28 and TRBJ1-5): DVKVTQSSRYLVKRTGEKVFLECVQDMDHENMFWYRQDPGLGLRLIYFSYDVKMKEKGDIPEGYSVSREKKERFSLILESASTNQTSMYLCASSSQSQPQHFGDGTRLSIL.

This clonotype occurred a few times. The rearrangement joins TRBV2 to TRBJ1-3, with D unclear. The V end lost 10 bases, the J end lost 0 bases, and 7 bases lay between the germline ends. Germline CDR1 SNHLY, CDR2 FYNNEI. The CDR3 is 12 amino acids. The CDR3: CATHGSGNTIYF. DNA for the CDR3: TGTGCCACCCACGGCTCTGGAAACACCATATATTTT.

This clonotype was found a few times. CDR3 protein: CASSPQTGMNTEAFF. The CDR3 DNA follows: TGTGCCAGCTCACCGCAGACAGGAATGAACACTGAAGCTTTCTTT. The V gene is TRBV18, the J gene TRBJ1-1; maybe TRBD1 (6 bases). Trimming cost V 3 bases and J 0 bases, with 11 bases left between them. The CDR3 contains 15 residues. CDR1 and CDR2 from the germline V gene are KGHSH and LQKENI.

Many counts were recorded for this clonotype. This chain uses TRBV5-1 with TRBJ2-1; the match to TRBD2 covers 11 bases. Unmatched junction bases numbered 5, after V lost 2 bases and J lost 7 bases. In germline, CDR1 is SGHRS, CDR2 YFSETQ. This CDR3 has 15 amino acids. The CDR3 protein is CASSLLAGEANEQFF. Written as DNA, the CDR3 is TGCGCCAGCAGCTTACTAGCGGGAGAGGCGAATGAGCAGTTCTTC.

Remarks on this clonotype: The conserved phenylalanine or tryptophan normally closing the CDR3 is absent here, so this likely arose from a read error. The chain joins TRBV19 to TRBJ1-1; D is unresolved. The V gene's germline CDR1 is LNHDA and CDR2 SQIVND (reference sequence). V was trimmed by 5 bases and J by 7 bases, leaving 8 bases between them. This CDR3 comprises 11 residues. CDR3 nucleotide sequence: TGTGCCAGTAGTCGTGTCTTTGAAGCTTTCCTT. It encodes CASSRVFEAFL.

This clonotype was counted a few times. The chain employs TRBV29-1 and TRBJ2-3; 11 positions match TRBD2. The CDR3 has 15 amino acids. J lost 0 bases, V lost 7 bases, and 6 bases had no gene match. CDR1 is SQVTM and CDR2 is ANQGSEA in the germline V gene. For the CDR3, the DNA is TGCAGCGCTGGGACTAGCGGATCTAGCACAGATACGCAGTATTTT. It specifies CSAGTSGSSTDTQYF.

The table lists this clonotype with many counts. The V and J genes are TRBV28 and TRBJ1-1, with D unclear. Germline values: CDR1 MDHEN, CDR2 SYDVKM. V was shortened by 3 bases and J by 4 bases, with 12 bases between the two germline ends. This CDR3 has 14 residues. Here the CDR3 reads CASSFTAPGTEAFF. The CDR3 coding sequence is TGTGCCAGCAGTTTCACCGCCCCGGGCACTGAAGCTTTCTTT.

Ten or more counts support this clonotype. The chain couples TRBV2 to TRBJ2-7, with 9 bases lining up with TRBD1. Germline CDR1 is SNHLY and CDR2 is FYNNEI. With V trimmed by 6 bases and J by 6 bases, 9 bases remained unmatched. The CDR3 contains 14 residues. CDR3 residues: CASRGTGIWSEQYF. In DNA, the CDR3 is TGTGCCAGCAGGGGGACAGGGATTTGGTCCGAGCAGTACTTC.

This clonotype was counted many times. CDR3 region: CASSSTTYTEAFF. In DNA, the CDR3 is TGTGCCAGCAGTAGTACAACGTACACTGAAGCTTTCTTT. This rearrangement joins TRBV12-3 or TRBV12-4 to TRBJ1-1; no firm D call. Trimming removed 5 bases from V and 3 bases from J, with 10 bases in between. CDR3 length: 13 residues.

This clonotype was seen ten or more times. V and J are TRBV3-1 and TRBJ2-1; D is possibly TRBD2 (6 bases). In germline, CDR1 is LGHDT, CDR2 YNNKEL (reference sequence). The CDR3 sequence is 13 residues long. Trimming left V 3 bases short and J 8 bases short, with 11 bases between. The CDR3 spells CASSQGGDDEQFF. The CDR3 region has the DNA TGTGCCAGCAGCCAGGGGGGTGACGATGAGCAGTTCTTC.

This clonotype was seen ten or more times. The rearrangement uses TRBV7-3 and TRBJ2-3; TRBD1 aligns across 10 bases. CDR3 length equals 14 residues. After removal of 4 bases from V and 3 bases from J, the junction contained 1 base not matched to a gene. Per the germline V gene, CDR1 is SGHTA and CDR2 is FQGTGA. CDR3 in amino acids: CASSSDRGTDTQYF. In nucleotides, the CDR3 is TGTGCCAGCAGCTCGGACAGGGGGACAGATACGCAGTATTTT.

At least ten counts were recorded for this clonotype. V usage is TRBV20-1 and J usage is TRBJ1-5; TRBD1 is a possible D gene (5 bases). The V gene lost 5 bases and the J gene lost 5 bases, with 10 bases spanning the gap. The germline V gene encodes CDR1 DFQATT and CDR2 SNEGSKA (reference sequence). The CDR3 sequence is 12 residues long. CDR3 nucleotide sequence: TGCAGTGCTGGGGACCGAGATCAGCCCCAGCATTTT. Protein sequence: CSAGDRDQPQHF.

This clonotype showed up many times. The chain links TRBV2 to TRBJ1-1, with D possibly being TRBD1 (6 bases). V gave up 6 bases and J gave up 1 base, with 12 bases separating them. The CDR3 contains 14 residues. Germline assignment: CDR1 SNHLY and CDR2 FYNNEI. The CDR3 DNA reads TGTGCCAGCAGAATGGGACAACCGAACACTGAAGCTTTCTTT. Protein: CASRMGQPNTEAFF.

This clonotype was counted a few times. An end of the junction differs from the germline gene, which may be a read error. The chain carries TRBV28 and TRBJ2-1; D may correspond to TRBD1 or TRBD2 (5 bases each). Per germline, CDR1 MDHEN and CDR2 SYDVKM. The CDR3 is 15 residues long. The CDR3 here is CASSLLGDGDNEQLF. DNA for the CDR3: TGTGCCAGCAGTTTGTTGGGGGACGGCGACAATGAGCAGCTCTTC.

The V gene is TRBV4-1, the J gene TRBJ2-1; no clear D. The germline CDR1 and CDR2 sequences are MGHRA and YSYEKL. This CDR3 has 15 residues. V dropped 0 bases and J dropped 4 bases, with 10 bases sitting between them. CDR3 in amino acids: CASSQDTARYNEQFF. CDR3 sequence (DNA): TGCGCCAGCAGCCAAGATACAGCCAGATACAATGAGCAGTTCTTC.